Sequencing of this T cell receptor (beta chain) was carried out in a study of blood T cell repertoires in COVID-19. The overall study: Acute and convalescent COVID-19 samples came from the United States, Italy and Spain. Sources were T cells, B-cell-depleted T cells, or PBMCs; the material itself was cDNA or gDNA.

Enrollment of patients from Seattle took place during active infection, with longitudinal follow-up. As processed by the authors: Scientists estimated how many nucleated cells there were by amplifying reference gene primers. The assay was immunoSEQ multiplex PCR, and TCRdb's table has in-frame clones only and misses some. V and J calls and clone size are those listed in that table; D and trimming were worked out from the DNA. The sample includes approximately 300,000 clones, 75% to 95% of them seen just once. CDR3 length equals 12 residues. From germline, CDR1 is MRHNA and CDR2 SNTAGT. V lost 4 bases to trimming and J lost 5 bases, with 9 bases between them.

Sequencing was done on a sample of peripheral blood. This chain links TRBV6-4 with TRBJ2-7; D is unclear. The source of this sequence is a woman in her 30s with COVID-19, enrolled during active disease. The DNA of the CDR3 is TGTGCCAGCAGTGGCCCCTCGGACGAGCAGTACTTC. Protein sequence: CASSGPSDEQYF.